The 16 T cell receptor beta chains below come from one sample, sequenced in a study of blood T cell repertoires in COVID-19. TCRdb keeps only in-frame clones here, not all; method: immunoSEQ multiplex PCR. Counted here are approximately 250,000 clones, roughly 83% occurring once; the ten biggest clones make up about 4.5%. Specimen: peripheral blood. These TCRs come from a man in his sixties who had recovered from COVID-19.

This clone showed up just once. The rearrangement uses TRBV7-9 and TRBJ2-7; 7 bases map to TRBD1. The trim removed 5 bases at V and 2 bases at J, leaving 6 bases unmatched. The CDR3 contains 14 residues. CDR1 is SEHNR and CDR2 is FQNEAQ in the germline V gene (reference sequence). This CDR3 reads CASSPDRTPYEQYF. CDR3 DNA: TGTGCCAGCAGCCCGGACAGGACCCCCTACGAGCAGTACTTC.

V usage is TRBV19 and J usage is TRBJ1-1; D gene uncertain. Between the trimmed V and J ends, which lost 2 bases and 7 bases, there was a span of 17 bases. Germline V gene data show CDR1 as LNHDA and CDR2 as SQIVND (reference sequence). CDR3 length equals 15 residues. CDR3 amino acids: CASSISAGYWSEAFF. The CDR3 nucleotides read TGTGCCAGTAGTATAAGCGCGGGGTATTGGAGTGAAGCTTTCTTT.

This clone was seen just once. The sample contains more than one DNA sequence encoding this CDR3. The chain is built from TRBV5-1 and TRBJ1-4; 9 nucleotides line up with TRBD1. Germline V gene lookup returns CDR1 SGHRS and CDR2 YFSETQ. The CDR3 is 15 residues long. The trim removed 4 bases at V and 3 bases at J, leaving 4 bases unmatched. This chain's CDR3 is CASSPGTGSNEKLFF. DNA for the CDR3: TGCGCCAGCAGCCCCGGGACAGGGTCTAATGAAAAACTGTTTTTT.

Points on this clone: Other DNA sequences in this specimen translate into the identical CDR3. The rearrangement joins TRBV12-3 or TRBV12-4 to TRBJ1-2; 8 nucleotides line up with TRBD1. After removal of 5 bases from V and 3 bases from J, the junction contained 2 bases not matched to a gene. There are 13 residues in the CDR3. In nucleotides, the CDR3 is TGTGCCAGCAGTGGACAGGGCTACTATGGCTACACCTTC. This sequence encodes CASSGQGYYGYTF.

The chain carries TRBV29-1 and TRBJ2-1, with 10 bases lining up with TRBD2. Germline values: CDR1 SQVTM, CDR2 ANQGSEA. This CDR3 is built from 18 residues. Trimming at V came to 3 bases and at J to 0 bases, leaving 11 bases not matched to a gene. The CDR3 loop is CSVEGASGSTSSYNEQFF. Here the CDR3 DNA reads TGCAGCGTTGAGGGGGCTAGCGGGAGCACCAGCTCCTACAATGAGCAGTTCTTC.

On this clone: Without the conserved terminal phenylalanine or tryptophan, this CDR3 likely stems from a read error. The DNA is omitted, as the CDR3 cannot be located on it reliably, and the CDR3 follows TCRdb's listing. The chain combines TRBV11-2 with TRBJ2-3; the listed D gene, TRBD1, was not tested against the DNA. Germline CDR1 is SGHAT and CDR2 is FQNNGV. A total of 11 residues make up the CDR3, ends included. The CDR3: CASSPGTGIWL.

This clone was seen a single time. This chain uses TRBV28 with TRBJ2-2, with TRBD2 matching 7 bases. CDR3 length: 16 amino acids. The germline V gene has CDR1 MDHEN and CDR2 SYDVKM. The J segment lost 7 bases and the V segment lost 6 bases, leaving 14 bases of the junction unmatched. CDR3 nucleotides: TGTGCCAGCAGCTCAACCGGCGGGGGATTCGGCGGGGAGCTGTTTTTT. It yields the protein CASSSTGGGFGGELFF.

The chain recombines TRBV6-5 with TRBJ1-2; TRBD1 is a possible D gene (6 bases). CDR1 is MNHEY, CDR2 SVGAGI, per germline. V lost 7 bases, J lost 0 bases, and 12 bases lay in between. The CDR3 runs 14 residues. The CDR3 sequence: CASTATGTNYGYTF. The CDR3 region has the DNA TGTGCCAGCACCGCGACAGGAACTAACTATGGCTACACCTTC.

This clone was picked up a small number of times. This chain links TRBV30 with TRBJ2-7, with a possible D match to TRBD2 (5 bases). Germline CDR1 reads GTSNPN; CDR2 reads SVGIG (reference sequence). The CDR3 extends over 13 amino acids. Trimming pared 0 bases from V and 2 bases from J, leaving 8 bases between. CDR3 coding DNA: TGTGCCTGGAGTGTGGACTGGACCTACGAGCAGTACTTC. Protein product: CAWSVDWTYEQYF.

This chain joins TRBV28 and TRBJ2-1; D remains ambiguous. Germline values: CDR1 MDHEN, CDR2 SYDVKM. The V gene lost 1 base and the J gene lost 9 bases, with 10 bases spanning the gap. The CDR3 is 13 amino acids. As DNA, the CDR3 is TGTGCCAGCAGTTTATCACCGACTTTTGAGCAGTTCTTC. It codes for CASSLSPTFEQFF.

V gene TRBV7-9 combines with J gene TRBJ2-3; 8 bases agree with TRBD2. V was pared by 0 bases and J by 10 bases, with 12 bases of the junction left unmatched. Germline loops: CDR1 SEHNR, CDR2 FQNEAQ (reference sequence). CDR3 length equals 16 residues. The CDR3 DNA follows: TGTGCCAGCAGCTTAGCGCACGGTTCGCGGGGGGACTCGCAGTATTTT. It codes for CASSLAHGSRGDSQYF.

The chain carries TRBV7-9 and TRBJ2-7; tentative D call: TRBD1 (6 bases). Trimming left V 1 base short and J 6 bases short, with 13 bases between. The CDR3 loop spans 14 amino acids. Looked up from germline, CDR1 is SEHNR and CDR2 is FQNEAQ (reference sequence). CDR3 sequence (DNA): TGTGCCAGCAGCTTAGGTGGGACATTACGCGAGCAGTACTTC. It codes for CASSLGGTLREQYF.

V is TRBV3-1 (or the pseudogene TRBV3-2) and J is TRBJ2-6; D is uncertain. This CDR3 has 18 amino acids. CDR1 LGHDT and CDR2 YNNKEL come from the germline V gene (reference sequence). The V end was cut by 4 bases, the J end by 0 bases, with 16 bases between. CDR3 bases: TGTGCCAGCAGCCCGCAGATCGGGTATTCCTCTGGGGCCAACGTCCTGACTTTC. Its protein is CASSPQIGYSSGANVLTF.

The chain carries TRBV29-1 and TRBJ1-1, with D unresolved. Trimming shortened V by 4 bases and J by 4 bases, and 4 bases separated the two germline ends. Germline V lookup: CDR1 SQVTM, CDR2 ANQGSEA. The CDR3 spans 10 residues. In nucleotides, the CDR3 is TGCAGCGTTGGTATCACTGAAGCTTTCTTT. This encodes CSVGITEAFF.

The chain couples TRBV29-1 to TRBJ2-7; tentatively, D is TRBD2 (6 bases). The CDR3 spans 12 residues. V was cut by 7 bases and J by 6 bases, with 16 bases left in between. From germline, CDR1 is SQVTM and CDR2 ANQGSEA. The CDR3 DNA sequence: TGCAGCGGCATCGGACTAACGACCGAGCAGTACTTC. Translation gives CSGIGLTTEQYF.

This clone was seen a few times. CDR3 DNA: TGTGCCACCAATCCCGCGAACACCGGGGAGCTGTTTTTT. It specifies CATNPANTGELFF. The rearrangement links TRBV15 to TRBJ2-2, with no clear D. The germline V gene encodes CDR1 LNHNV and CDR2 YYDKDF (reference sequence). Trimming removed 7 bases from V and 0 bases from J, with 6 bases in between. The CDR3 has 13 amino acids.